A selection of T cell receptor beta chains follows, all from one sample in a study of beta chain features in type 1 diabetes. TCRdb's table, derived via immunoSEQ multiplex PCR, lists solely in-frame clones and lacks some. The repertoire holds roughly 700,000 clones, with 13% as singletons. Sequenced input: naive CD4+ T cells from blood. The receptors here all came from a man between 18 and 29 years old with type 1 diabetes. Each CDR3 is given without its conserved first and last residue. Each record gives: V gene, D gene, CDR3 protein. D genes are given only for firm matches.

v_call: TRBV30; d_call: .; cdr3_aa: AWTPGGGMHEQY
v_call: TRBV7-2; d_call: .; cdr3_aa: ASSQKTGTEAF
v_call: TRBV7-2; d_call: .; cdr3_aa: ASSFSGKNTEAF
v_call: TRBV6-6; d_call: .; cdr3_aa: ASSYSKGGGTDTQY
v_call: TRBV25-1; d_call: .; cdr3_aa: ASSAGRGHYGYT
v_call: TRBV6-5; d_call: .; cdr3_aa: ATLSPWNEKLF
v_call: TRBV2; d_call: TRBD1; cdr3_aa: ATTDRAGYGYT
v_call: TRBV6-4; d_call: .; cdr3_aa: ASSEYQGSDYGYT
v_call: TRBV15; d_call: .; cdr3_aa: ATSRDPDSFTDTQY
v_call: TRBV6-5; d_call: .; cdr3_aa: ASSYSFQGDYGYT
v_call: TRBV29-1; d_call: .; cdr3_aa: SVGESSGNTIY
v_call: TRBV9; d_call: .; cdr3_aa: ASSVAASGPNEQY
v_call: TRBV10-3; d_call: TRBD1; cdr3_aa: AISDGAGGAKNIQY
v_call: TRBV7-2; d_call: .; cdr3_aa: ASSLETYTDTQY
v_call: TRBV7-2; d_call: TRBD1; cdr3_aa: ASSLVRSEGQGR
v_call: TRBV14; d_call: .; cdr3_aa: ASSQVVGGNTEAF
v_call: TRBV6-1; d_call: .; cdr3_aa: ASSYLGNTEAF
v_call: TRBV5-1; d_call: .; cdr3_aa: ASRPRTGNGELF
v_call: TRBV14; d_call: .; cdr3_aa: ASSQVGGDGNQPQH